This T cell receptor (beta chain) is drawn from a study of CD8+ T cells in alopecia areata. For the study at large: Oral tofacitinib (5 to 10 mg twice daily) was administered to treated patients. Notes on the study in general: For lesional scalp, especially alopecia totalis/universalis, clonality was higher than in normal scalp.

Regarding treatment: oral pan-JAK inhibitor, 5-10 mg twice daily. Both peripheral blood and punch biopsies of lesional scalp skin were obtained from patients who had alopecia areata. Sequencing relied on a cDNA template that was reverse transcribed from extracted RNA. Profiled with immunoSEQ multiplex PCR; TCRdb holds only in-frame clones, not every one. The sample has over 150,000 clones, less than 70% seen once. Germline values: CDR1 SGHRS, CDR2 YFSETQ. V gave up 4 bases and J gave up 2 bases; unmatched junction bases: 3. This CDR3 comprises 15 residues. This clone was seen once. Its specificity is not known.

The rearrangement uses TRBV5-1 and TRBJ2-5, with 12 bases aligning to TRBD2. Sample: CD4+ T cells sorted from blood, taken at week 24, from a patient treated with tofacitinib. The clonotype originates from a human donor with alopecia areata. The CDR3 spells CASSPTSGGQETQYF. The CDR3 DNA is TGCGCCAGCAGCCCGACTAGCGGGGGACAAGAGACCCAGTACTTC.